One and the same sample provided the 20 T cell receptor beta chains below, sequenced in a study of PD-1 blockade in classical Hodgkin lymphoma. The table came from immunoSEQ multiplex PCR; TCRdb's copy has only in-frame clones and leaves some out. The sample shows around 4,500 clones, 60% to 70% of them seen only once. Relapses following autologous stem cell transplantation were seen in all patients, with brentuximab vedotin exposure varying. This specimen consisted of peripheral blood mononuclear cells (PBMCs), obtained before the second cycle of nivolumab. The receptor source for this set is a human donor with classical Hodgkin lymphoma.

The chain recombines TRBV5-4 with TRBJ1-2, with TRBD1 as a possible D gene (5 bases). The CDR3 spans 15 residues. Looked up from germline, CDR1 is SGHNT and CDR2 is YYREEE (reference sequence). The V end lost 0 bases, the J end lost 8 bases, and 17 bases lay between the germline ends. The CDR3 region is CASSLGQGSDRGYTF. DNA of the CDR3: TGTGCCAGCAGCTTGGGGCAGGGAAGCGATCGGGGCTACACCTTC.

This clone has a handful of counts. V is TRBV7-3 and J is TRBJ2-1, with 11 bases aligning to TRBD2. Germline CDR1 and CDR2: SGHTA and FQGTGA. V lost 0 bases to trimming and J lost 6 bases; unmatched junction nucleotides: 4. The CDR3 is made up of 16 amino acids. The DNA for the CDR3 is TGTGCCAGCAGCTTAACGGTAGCGGGGGGGCGCAATGAGCAGTTCTTC. Its translation: CASSLTVAGGRNEQFF.

This clone was seen more than once but under ten times. The J gene is TRBJ1-1, the V gene TRBV6-1, with D tentatively TRBD1 (5 bases). Germline assignment: CDR1 MNHNS and CDR2 SASEGT. This CDR3 contains 14 residues. The V gene lost 1 base and the J gene lost 4 bases, with 10 bases spanning the gap. DNA for the CDR3: TGTGCCAGCAGTGAAGTTGGGGCAGCCACTGAAGCTTTCTTT. Protein product: CASSEVGAATEAFF.

Details on this clone: A read error may account for a junction end that differs from germline. The J gene is TRBJ2-7, the V gene TRBV27, with D perhaps TRBD1 or TRBD2 (6 bases each). CDR1 and CDR2 from the germline V gene are MNHEY and SMNVEV (reference sequence). This CDR3 region has 15 residues. The CDR3 DNA is TGTACCAGCAGTTTACTAGCAGGGGAACCCTACGAGCAGTACTTC. Amino acid sequence: CTSSLLAGEPYEQYF.

The chain uses TRBV5-4 and TRBJ1-4, with TRBD1 matching over 8 bases. After removal of 4 bases from V and 2 bases from J, the junction contained 10 bases not matched to a gene. Germline CDR1 reads SGHNT; CDR2 reads YYREEE (reference sequence). The CDR3 is 17 amino acids. The DNA for the CDR3 is TGTGCCAGCAGCGACCTAGGACAGGGCAGCACTAATGAAAAACTGTTTTTT. This gives the protein CASSDLGQGSTNEKLFF.

This clone came up a few times. The same CDR3 is also encoded by other DNA sequences in this sample. The rearrangement links TRBV27 to TRBJ1-1; weak D call: TRBD1 (5 bases). Trimming took 5 bases from V and 3 from J, leaving 10 bases between them. Germline lookup yields CDR1 MNHEY and CDR2 SMNVEV (reference sequence). The CDR3 has 13 residues. The CDR3 is CASSPRDYTEAFF. The CDR3 DNA sequence: TGTGCCAGCAGTCCCAGGGATTACACTGAAGCTTTCTTT.

Concerning this clone: Other DNA sequences from this sample encode an identical CDR3 as well. V usage is TRBV7-3 and J usage is TRBJ2-7; 10 nucleotides agree with TRBD2. The length of the CDR3 is 16 residues. Trimming took 4 bases from V and 3 from J; bases not matched to a gene: 9. Looked up from germline, CDR1 is SGHTA and CDR2 is FQGTGA. The CDR3 DNA reads TGTGCCAGCAGCTCCCAAACTAGCGGGAAGATCTACGAGCAGTACTTC. It specifies CASSSQTSGKIYEQYF.

This chain joins TRBV30 and TRBJ2-7; D uncertain. The CDR3 runs 14 residues. Trimming shortened V by 5 bases and J by 3 bases, and 17 bases separated the two germline ends. The germline V gene has CDR1 GTSNPN and CDR2 SVGIG (reference sequence). In DNA form, the CDR3 reads TGTGCCTGGGGGCTTTGGCCGTTAGACTACGAGCAGTACTTC. It yields the protein CAWGLWPLDYEQYF. The entire variable domain, with the rest obtained from reference TRBV30 and TRBJ2-7, is as follows: SQTIHQWPATLVQPVGSPLSLECTVEGTSNPNLYWYRQAAGRGLQLLFYSVGIGQISSEVPQNLSASRPQDRQFILSSKKLLLSDSGFYLCAWGLWPLDYEQYFGPGTRLTVT.

This clone is deemed medium-sized. The chain is built from TRBV28 and TRBJ2-5; D is possibly TRBD1 (6 bases). Per germline, CDR1 MDHEN and CDR2 SYDVKM. This CDR3 region has 15 residues. V dropped 4 bases and J dropped 1 base, with 13 bases sitting between them. The CDR3, as DNA: TGTGCCAGCAGTTACAAACAGGGTTCCCAAGAGACCCAGTACTTC. It yields the protein CASSYKQGSQETQYF. The full variable domain, rest sourced from reference TRBV28 and TRBJ2-5, is DVKVTQSSRYLVKRTGEKVFLECVQDMDHENMFWYRQDPGLGLRLIYFSYDVKMKEKGDIPEGYSVSREKKERFSLILESASTNQTSMYLCASSYKQGSQETQYFGPGTRLLVL.

This clone was observed once. The chain uses TRBV7-2 and TRBJ1-5; D is possibly TRBD1 (6 bases). The CDR3 length is 16 residues. Trimming pared 5 bases from V and 7 bases from J, leaving 21 bases between. The germline gives CDR1 SGHTA, CDR2 FQGNSA. Written as DNA, the CDR3 is TGTGCCAGCAGCCCAGCCCCGGGGGCCCCGCCACAGCCCCAGCATTTT. It yields the protein CASSPAPGAPPQPQHF.

The rearrangement uses TRBV7-9 and TRBJ1-1, with unresolved D. Trimming took 1 base from V and 2 from J, leaving 5 bases between them. Per the germline V gene, CDR1 is SEHNR and CDR2 is FQNEAQ (reference sequence). This CDR3 spans 13 amino acids. CDR3 region: CASSLEYNTEAFF. In DNA form, the CDR3 reads TGTGCCAGCAGCTTAGAATACAACACTGAAGCTTTCTTT.

By its share, this clone is medium-sized. The gene calls are TRBV18 and TRBJ2-7; a possible D gene is TRBD2 (5 bases). Germline loops: CDR1 KGHSH, CDR2 LQKENI. The CDR3 loop spans 12 amino acids. V lost 3 bases to trimming and J lost 2 bases, with 5 bases between them. For the CDR3, the DNA is TGTGCCAGCTCACCCGGGGCCTACGAGCAGTACTTC. Its protein is CASSPGAYEQYF. Using reference TRBV18 and TRBJ2-7 for the parts outside the CDR3, the full variable domain is NAGVMQNPRHLVRRRGQEARLRCSPMKGHSHVYWYRQLPEEGLKFMVYLQKENIIDESGMPKERFSAEFPKEGPSILRIQQVVRGDSAAYFCASSPGAYEQYFGPGTRLTVT.

The chain recombines TRBV6-5 with TRBJ1-5, with TRBD1 as a possible D gene (5 bases). V was trimmed by 2 bases and J by 3 bases, leaving 8 bases between them. The CDR3 is made up of 14 amino acids. CDR1 and CDR2 from the germline V gene are MNHEY and SVGAGI. DNA of the CDR3: TGTGCCAGCAGTTACACCGGGACCAATCAGCCCCAGCATTTT. Amino acid sequence: CASSYTGTNQPQHF.

The V call is TRBV7-9, the J call TRBJ1-5; D perhaps matches TRBD1 (5 bases). Germline-derived CDR1 and CDR2 are SEHNR and FQNEAQ (reference sequence). This CDR3 has 13 residues. Trimming removed 6 bases at V and 9 bases at J, with 15 bases between. The CDR3 loop reads CASSSRRGLPQHF. CDR3 DNA: TGTGCCAGCAGTTCTAGACGGGGCCTGCCCCAGCATTTT.

This clone came up a few times. The genes are TRBV28 and TRBJ1-5; D is unresolved. Germline V gene lookup returns CDR1 MDHEN and CDR2 SYDVKM. The CDR3 runs to 13 residues. The V end lost 7 bases, the J end lost 9 bases, and 16 bases lay between the germline ends. The CDR3 coding sequence is TGTGCCAGCACGCCCCGTTGGGATCGGCCCCAGCATTTT. Translation gives CASTPRWDRPQHF.

This clone was detected once. The chain links TRBV27 to TRBJ2-3, with TRBD2 matching 9 bases. Germline CDR1 and CDR2: MNHEY and SMNVEV (reference sequence). This CDR3 region has 17 residues. Unmatched junction bases numbered 10, after V lost 6 bases and J lost 0 bases. The CDR3 nucleotides are TGTGCCAGCAGCCCCGGTCGACTAGCGGCTAGCACAGATACGCAGTATTTT. It codes for CASSPGRLAASTDTQYF.

The chain carries TRBV6-5 and TRBJ2-1, with 9 bases lining up with TRBD2. Germline V gives CDR1 MNHEY, CDR2 SVGAGI. The CDR3 spans 16 residues. Losses at the gene ends were 2 bases for V and 8 bases for J; bases not matched to a gene: 10. The CDR3 sequence: CASSYRAAGGPHEQFF. Written as DNA, the CDR3 is TGTGCCAGCAGTTACAGGGCTGCGGGAGGGCCCCATGAGCAGTTCTTC.

The chain couples TRBV5-4 to TRBJ1-4, with 8 bases lining up with TRBD1. The CDR3 contains 16 residues. Germline CDR1 SGHNT, CDR2 YYREEE (reference sequence). J lost 8 bases, V lost 4 bases, and 13 bases had no gene match. The CDR3 sequence is CASSPGPGGVGEKLFF. CDR3 bases: TGTGCCAGCAGCCCCGGACCAGGGGGCGTAGGAGAAAAACTGTTTTTT.

This clone turned up a few times. This chain connects TRBV7-6 to TRBJ2-5, with D possibly being TRBD1 (7 bases). The CDR3 runs 18 residues. The V end lost 4 bases, the J end lost 2 bases, and 23 bases lay between the germline ends. CDR1 SGHVS and CDR2 FNYEAQ come from the germline V gene. The CDR3 is CASSSAPNQGGDQETQYF. CDR3 DNA sequence: TGTGCCAGCAGCTCTGCACCTAACCAGGGGGGTGATCAAGAGACCCAGTACTTC.

This chain joins TRBV30 and TRBJ1-2; D unresolved. The CDR3 runs 13 residues. CDR1 is GTSNPN, CDR2 SVGIG, per germline (reference sequence). Trimming left V 2 bases short and J 2 bases short, with 9 bases between. CDR3 region: CAWSSFPNYGYTF. CDR3 in DNA: TGTGCCTGGAGTTCTTTCCCAAACTATGGCTACACCTTC.